The rows below give T cell receptor beta chains drawn from one sample of a study of cytomegalovirus exposure and HLA in healthy donors. Using immunoSEQ multiplex PCR, the repertoire was profiled, and TCRdb retains in-frame clones only, with some absent. Of some 250,000 clones in the sample, roughly 88% were seen once. Material: PBMCs. The receptors originated from a woman aged 25 to 39 in good health and CMV-seronegative. Both conserved end residues are part of each CDR3. A D gene is named only where the DNA matches it firmly. Where a row states a size, it is once, few, many or the class of an expanded clone; other rows omit it.

NA,TRBJ2-1,NA,TRBV10-3,TGTGCCTGCGGAGGGGTAGCGACGAAATTTTCCTACAATGAGCAGTTCTTC,CACGGVATKFSYNEQFF
NA,TRBJ2-7,NA,TRBV6-6,TGTGCCAGCAGTGCCATGGGGTTCGAGCAGTACTTC,CASSAMGFEQYF
NA,TRBJ2-7,NA,TRBV11-3,TGTGCCAGCAGCTTAGACATAGAGGACCCTCTGAGCTCCTACGAGCAGTACTTC,CASSLDIEDPLSSYEQYF
NA,TRBJ2-1,TRBD2,TRBV9,TGTGCCAGCAGCGTAGGATTAAGCGGGAGGGCCGTCTACAATGAGCAGTTCTTC,CASSVGLSGRAVYNEQFF
NA,TRBJ2-2,NA,TRBV4-3,TGCGCCAGCAGCCATGGGGGGCAGGGGGGGCTGTTTTTT,CASSHGGQGGLFF
few,TRBJ2-7,NA,TRBV14,TGTGCCAGCAGCCAAGATTGGGGAGATCCCTACGAGCAGTACTTC,CASSQDWGDPYEQYF
NA,TRBJ2-1,TRBD2,TRBV5-1,TGCGCCAGCAGCTTGTTGATCGGCGGGAGCCTGAATGAGCAGTTCTTC,CASSLLIGGSLNEQFF
NA,TRBJ1-5,TRBD1,TRBV4-3,TGCGCCAGCAGCCAGTCCCTGGCCTTGGGGGACAGGGGAATTCAGCCCCAGCATTTT,CASSQSLALGDRGIQPQHF
NA,TRBJ2-7,NA,TRBV5-1,TGCGCCAGCAGGTCCCCAGGGAGCTCCTACGAGCAGTACTTC,CASRSPGSSYEQYF
NA,TRBJ1-5,NA,TRBV5-1,TGCGCCAGCAGCTTGGAAGGGGGAGACGATCAGCCCCAGCATTTT,CASSLEGGDDQPQHF
once,TRBJ2-1,TRBD2,TRBV30,TGTGCCTCAGTGGTTAGCGGGAGTTACAATGAGCAGTTCTTC,CASVVSGSYNEQFF
NA,TRBJ2-1,NA,TRBV2,TGTGCCAGCAGTGAGCTAACGGGGAGGTACTACAATGAGCAGTTCTTC,CASSELTGRYYNEQFF
NA,TRBJ2-7,NA,TRBV27,TGTGCCAGCAGTTATAACAGTGCCTACGAGCAGTACTTC,CASSYNSAYEQYF
NA,TRBJ2-1,NA,TRBV28,TGTGCCAGCAGTTTTGCTCCGAGGACAGGAGGGATGAATGAGCAGTTCTTC,CASSFAPRTGGMNEQFF
NA,TRBJ2-3,TRBD2,TRBV7-7,TGTGCCAGCAGCCCAAGCCCTGGGACTAGCGGGAGGGATACGCAGTATTTT,CASSPSPGTSGRDTQYF
NA,TRBJ2-7,NA,TRBV11-3,TGTGCCAGCAGCTTAACCCCGGGACCACAGTACTTC,CASSLTPGPQYF
NA,TRBJ2-5,TRBD2,TRBV9,TGTGCCAGCAGCGTTAGCGGGTCCCAAGAGACCCAGTACTTC,CASSVSGSQETQYF
NA,TRBJ2-2,TRBD1,TRBV27,TGTGCCAGCAGTTTAGGACAGGGTCACACCGGGGAGCTGTTTTTT,CASSLGQGHTGELFF
once,TRBJ1-4,NA,TRBV2,TGTGCCAGCATAGGACAGAATGGTGAAAAACTGTTTTTT,CASIGQNGEKLFF
NA,TRBJ1-1,TRBD1,TRBV19,TGTGCCAGTAGTATTTTAGGACAGGGGATTGCGAACACTGAAGCTTTCTTT,CASSILGQGIANTEAFF
NA,TRBJ2-6,TRBD2,TRBV10-2,TGCGCCACCCAGACTAGCGGAACTATCTCTGGGGCCAACGTCCTGACTTTC,CATQTSGTISGANVLTF
NA,TRBJ2-3,TRBD1,TRBV29-1,TGCAGCGTTGAGACAGGGAGAGGTACGCAGTATTTT,CSVETGRGTQYF
NA,TRBJ2-7,TRBD1,TRBV5-8,TGTGCCAGCAGCCCCCCGGGACAGGGGACCCACGAGCAGTACTTC,CASSPPGQGTHEQYF
NA,TRBJ2-1,TRBD2,TRBV9,TGTGCCAGCAGCGTAGGGGGACTAGCGGGACCTAAGAGGGCCTACAATGAGCAGTTCTTC,CASSVGGLAGPKRAYNEQFF